Below are 21 T cell receptor gamma chains sequenced from a single sample in a study of Vδ1+ human thymocytes. Study findings and constraints: Thymic TRG and TRD repertoires appeared highly polyclonal, with Gaussian CDR3 length distributions.

Extracted RNA was reverse transcribed into cDNA. Pooled V-gene forward primers with one constant-region reverse primer generated the CDR3 amplicons by multiplex PCR. TCRdb fed the multiplex PCR reads to CATT. The sample carries about 6,500 gamma-chain clones, approximately 42% recorded once. Their antigens are not known. The specimen sequenced was Vdelta1+ gamma-delta thymocytes from the thymus. Subset here: FACS-sorted CD3+ TCRalphabeta- TCRVdelta1+ TCRVdelta2- thymocytes. The receptors originated from a boy less than two years old who had congenital heart surgery.

A remark on this clone: Other DNA sequences in this sample translate to the same CDR3. The chain carries TRGV5 and TRGJ1 or TRGJ2. The J gene, not given by TCRdb, was assigned here from a germline match of the nucleotide sequence. The ends lost 0 bases at V and 0 bases at J; junction bases unmatched: 5. Germline V CDR1 and CDR2: VINAFY, YDVSNSKD. This CDR3 contains 15 residues. The CDR3 nucleotides are TGTGCCACCTGGGACAGGCGTGGGAATTATTATAAGAAACTCTTT. Protein product: CATWDRRGNYYKKLF.

As concerns this clone: The sample contains more than one DNA sequence encoding this CDR3. This chain joins TRGV5 and TRGJ1 or TRGJ2. In germline, CDR1 is VINAFY, CDR2 YDVSNSKD. The junction had 6 bases not matched to a gene; V was cut back by 0 bases and J by 10 bases. This CDR3 region has 12 residues. The CDR3 spells CATWDRPYKKLF. The CDR3 nucleotides are TGTGCCACCTGGGACAGGCCGTACAAGAAACTCTTT.

The chain links TRGV8 to TRGJ1 or TRGJ2. The V gene's germline CDR1 is VENAVY and CDR2 YDSYNSRV. V lost 2 bases and J lost 6; bases outside the gene matches: 4. The CDR3 consists of 12 residues. CDR3 DNA: TGTGCCACCTGGGATAATCGTTATAAGAAACTCTTT. This translates into CATWDNRYKKLF.

This clone was seen a handful of times. This rearrangement joins TRGV3 to TRGJP2. The CDR3 consists of 17 residues. Germline CDR1 VTNTFY, CDR2 YDVSTARD (reference sequence). Losses at the gene ends were 0 bases for V and 0 bases for J; bases not matched to a gene: 7. The CDR3 DNA is TGTGCCACCTGGGACAGGACGGACAATAGTAGTGATTGGATCAAGACGTTT. Residues: CATWDRTDNSSDWIKTF.

A J gene of TRGJ1 or TRGJ2 was called, though the V gene was not. The length of the CDR3 is 16 residues. Here the CDR3 reads CATWDRRTLNYYKKLF. CDR3 in DNA: TGTGCCACCTGGGACAGGCGGACCCTTAATTATTATAAGAAACTCTTT.

The chain carries TRGV9 and TRGJ1 or TRGJ2. TCRdb supplies no J gene; here it was assigned by aligning the nucleotide sequence to germline. Looked up from germline, CDR1 is GITISATS and CDR2 is ISYDGTV (reference sequence). This CDR3 region has 15 residues. J was trimmed by 1 base and V by 0 bases; bases with no gene match: 6. The DNA for the CDR3 is TGTGCCTTGTGGGAGGTGCGGGAAAATTATTATAAGAAACTCTTT. The encoded protein is CALWEVRENYYKKLF.

This clone was counted only a few times. Other DNA sequences of this sample code for an identical CDR3. The chain employs TRGV2 and TRGJ1 or TRGJ2. The J gene, missing from TCRdb, was assigned here through DNA to germline matching. Per germline, CDR1 EGSNGY and CDR2 YDSYNSKV. The CDR3 is 13 amino acids. Losses at the gene ends were 0 bases for V and 7 bases for J; bases not matched to a gene: 6. The CDR3 DNA reads as TGTGCCACCTGGGACGGGCCACGGTATAAGAAACTCTTT. Protein sequence: CATWDGPRYKKLF.

The V gene is listed as TRGV5; no J gene was called. Germline CDR1 is VINAFY and CDR2 is YDVSNSKD. There are 12 residues in the CDR3. The DNA for the CDR3 is TGTGCCACCTGGGACCTGTTTGAGGAGAAAATCTTT. This gives the protein CATWDLFEEKIF.

The chain combines TRGV3 with TRGJ1 or TRGJ2. Assignment of the J gene here rests on matching the DNA to germline, because TCRdb gives none. Germline values: CDR1 VTNTFY, CDR2 YDVSTARD (reference sequence). V shed 1 base, J shed 12 bases, and the junction held 6 bases outside the gene matches. The CDR3 extends over 11 amino acids. The CDR3 DNA follows: TGTGCCACCTGGGACAGCTTCGGGAAACTCTTT. It encodes CATWDSFGKLF.

In this sample, this clone turned up a few times. This chain joins TRGV5 and TRGJ1 or TRGJ2. The J gene was not available in TCRdb and was assigned here by matching the DNA to germline segments. V shed 1 base and J 4 bases; nucleotides not matched to a gene: 16. Germline V CDR1 and CDR2: VINAFY, YDVSNSKD. This CDR3 comprises 17 residues. DNA of the CDR3: TGTGCCACCTGGGACAGCCTTTACGGGAGGCCATATTATAAGAAACTCTTT. Its translation: CATWDSLYGRPYYKKLF.

The V and J genes are TRGV5 and TRGJ1 or TRGJ2. The J gene was not available in TCRdb and was assigned here by matching the DNA to germline segments. Losses at the gene ends were 3 bases for V and 8 bases for J; bases not matched to a gene: 13. Germline assignment: CDR1 VINAFY and CDR2 YDVSNSKD. The CDR3 runs to 14 residues. CDR3 residues: CATWDQRRPDKKLF. The DNA for the CDR3 is TGTGCCACCTGGGACCAACGACGCCCGGATAAGAAACTCTTT.

No J gene was called, and the V gene is TRGV3. There are 13 residues in the CDR3. Per germline, CDR1 VTNTFY and CDR2 YDVSTARD (reference sequence). CDR3: CATWDRGGIKKLF. CDR3 DNA: TGTGCCACCTGGGACAGGGGAGGGATTAAGAAGCTCTTT.

This chain uses TRGV9 with TRGJ1 or TRGJ2. The CDR3 sequence is 11 residues long. Germline V gene sequence: CDR1 GITISATS, CDR2 ISYDGTV (reference sequence). Trimming at V came to 12 bases and at J to 10 bases, leaving 15 bases not matched to a gene. CDR3 sequence: CAGWEDKKKLF. CDR3 DNA: TGTGCCGGGTGGGAGGACAAAAAGAAACTCTTT.

The chain carries TRGV5 and TRGJ1 or TRGJ2. TCRdb carries no J gene annotation; the J gene was assigned here by matching the DNA with germline. Trimming took 0 bases from V and 4 from J; bases not matched to a gene: 6. From germline, CDR1 is VINAFY and CDR2 YDVSNSKD. The CDR3 contains 14 residues. DNA for the CDR3: TGTGCCACCTGGGACAGGCAAAAGTATTATAAGAAACTCTTT. It encodes CATWDRQKYYKKLF.

This clone was detected a few times. The chain joins TRGV4 to TRGJ1 or TRGJ2. The J gene, left out of TCRdb, was set here by checking the DNA against germline. V lost 0 bases to trimming and J lost 11 bases; unmatched junction nucleotides: 4. Germline CDR1 and CDR2: EGSTGY and YDSYTSSV. This CDR3 spans 11 amino acids. This CDR3 is CATWDGREKLF. CDR3 nucleotides: TGTGCCACCTGGGATGGGCGTGAGAAACTCTTT.

The V and J genes are TRGV9 and TRGJ1 or TRGJ2. The J gene, absent from TCRdb, was called here by matching the DNA to germline. CDR1 and CDR2 (germline): GITISATS, ISYDGTV (reference sequence). The ends lost 0 bases at V and 2 bases at J; junction bases unmatched: 10. This CDR3 contains 16 residues. CDR3 DNA: TGTGCCTTGTGGGAGGTGCGGGGCCGTGATTATTATAAGAAACTCTTT. Protein product: CALWEVRGRDYYKKLF.

J is TRGJ1 or TRGJ2 and V is TRGV2. TCRdb lists no J gene, so it was determined here by aligning the DNA to germline. Germline V CDR1 and CDR2: EGSNGY, YDSYNSKV. The CDR3 runs 13 residues. The V segment lost 4 bases and the J segment 10 bases; nucleotides outside the gene matches: 13. Here the CDR3 reads CATWDRGGKKKLF. In DNA, the CDR3 is TGTGCCACCTGGGATCGAGGAGGAAAAAAGAAACTCTTT.

The chain uses TRGV4 and TRGJ1 or TRGJ2. No J gene was available from TCRdb, and it was assigned here by a germline match of the DNA. The V segment lost 5 bases and the J segment 8 bases; nucleotides outside the gene matches: 12. Looked up from germline, CDR1 is EGSTGY and CDR2 is YDSYTSSV. CDR3 length equals 13 residues. The DNA for the CDR3 is TGTGCCACCTGGGGTGGCGGGAAAAATAAGAAACTCTTT. Translation: CATWGGGKNKKLF.

V gene TRGV3 combines with J gene TRGJ1 or TRGJ2. Assignment of the J gene here rests on matching the DNA to germline, because TCRdb gives none. The CDR3 spans 15 residues. Germline CDR1 and CDR2: VTNTFY and YDVSTARD (reference sequence). V was pared by 0 bases and J by 3 bases, with 8 bases of the junction left unmatched. CDR3 DNA: TGTGCCACCTGGGACAGGCGGACTACTTATTATAAGAAACTCTTT. Translated: CATWDRRTTYYKKLF.

This clone was found a few times. The genes are TRGV3 and TRGJ1 or TRGJ2. In germline, CDR1 is VTNTFY, CDR2 YDVSTARD (reference sequence). V lost 3 bases to trimming and J lost 8 bases; unmatched junction nucleotides: 10. The length of the CDR3 is 13 residues. DNA for the CDR3: TGTGCCACCTGGGACGTCTCTATCGATAAGAAACTCTTT. Translating it yields CATWDVSIDKKLF.

The V and J genes are TRGV8 and TRGJ1 or TRGJ2. CDR1 is VENAVY, CDR2 YDSYNSRV, per germline. CDR3 size: 14 residues. Germline trimming cut 3 bases from V and 2 bases from J; bases unmatched to any gene: 7. CDR3 DNA: TGTGCCACCTGGGATCAGGGGCATTATTATAAGAAACTCTTT. Amino acid sequence: CATWDQGHYYKKLF.